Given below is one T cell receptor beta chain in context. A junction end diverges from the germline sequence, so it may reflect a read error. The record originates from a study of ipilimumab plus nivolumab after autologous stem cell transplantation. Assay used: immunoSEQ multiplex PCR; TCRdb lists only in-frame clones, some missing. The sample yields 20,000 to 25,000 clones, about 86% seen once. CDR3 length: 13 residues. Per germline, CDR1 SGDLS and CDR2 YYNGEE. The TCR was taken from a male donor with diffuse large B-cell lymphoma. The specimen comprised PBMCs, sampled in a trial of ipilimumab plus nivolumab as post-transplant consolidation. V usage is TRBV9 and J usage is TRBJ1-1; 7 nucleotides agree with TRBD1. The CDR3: CASSEQGWTEAFF. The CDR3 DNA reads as TGTGCCAGCAGCGAACAGGGGTGGACTGAGGCTTTCTTT.